One sample yielded the 32 T cell receptor beta chains listed below, sequenced in a study of T cell responses to AZD1222 COVID-19 vaccine. The repertoire was sequenced with immunoSEQ multiplex PCR; TCRdb's copy has only in-frame clones and lacks some. This sample has over 130,000 clones; 90% occur once, and the top ten carry 3% to 3.5%. Sequenced here: peripheral blood, sampled 28 days after the second AZD1222 dose. The receptors come from an adult who received the AZD1222 COVID-19 vaccine.

V gene TRBV11-2 combines with J gene TRBJ2-1; 9 positions agree with TRBD1. CDR1 SGHAT and CDR2 FQNNGV come from the germline V gene. V trimming: 1 base; J trimming: 2 bases; junction bases outside the gene matches: 6. This CDR3 has 17 residues. The CDR3 bases are TGTGCCAGCAGCTTAGGACCCGGGACAGGGCCCTACAATGAGCAGTTCTTC. Its translation: CASSLGPGTGPYNEQFF.

This clone was seen only once. The CDR3 spells CASRGQGSNQPQHF. The CDR3 region has the DNA TGTGCCAGCAGGGGACAGGGGAGCAATCAGCCCCAGCATTTT. V usage is TRBV6-5 and J usage is TRBJ1-5, with TRBD1 matching 10 bases. Germline V gives CDR1 MNHEY, CDR2 SVGAGI. The J segment lost 1 base and the V segment lost 6 bases, leaving 0 bases of the junction unmatched. The length of the CDR3 is 14 residues.

The V and J genes are TRBV19 and TRBJ2-1; 8 bases are a match to TRBD2. There are 17 residues in the CDR3. Trimming at V came to 3 bases and at J to 1 base, leaving 8 bases not matched to a gene. CDR1 is LNHDA and CDR2 is SQIVND in the germline V gene (reference sequence). CDR3 protein: CASSISGTRVSYNEQFF. CDR3 in DNA: TGTGCCAGTAGTATCTCCGGGACTAGGGTATCCTACAATGAGCAGTTCTTC.

The gene calls are TRBV5-1 and TRBJ1-2, with 7 bases identical to TRBD1. This CDR3 spans 14 amino acids. J lost 4 bases, V lost 4 bases, and 7 bases had no gene match. In germline, CDR1 is SGHRS, CDR2 YFSETQ. CDR3 bases: TGCGCCAGCAGCCCCGAACAGGGGACCTATGGCTACACCTTC. It is translated as CASSPEQGTYGYTF.

The count of this clone is one. The V and J genes are TRBV7-9 and TRBJ2-7; 9 nucleotides align to TRBD1. The CDR3 is 14 amino acids. The J segment lost 3 bases and the V segment lost 1 base, leaving 1 base of the junction unmatched. Germline loops: CDR1 SEHNR, CDR2 FQNEAQ (reference sequence). CDR3 protein: CASSLVGQGYEQYF. CDR3 in DNA: TGTGCCAGCAGCTTAGTGGGACAGGGCTACGAGCAGTACTTC.

This chain joins TRBV5-1 and TRBJ2-7, with D unresolved. Germline CDR1 is SGHRS and CDR2 is YFSETQ. Trimming cost V 0 bases and J 4 bases, with 14 bases left between them. The CDR3 sequence is 15 residues long. CDR3 protein: CASSLDGSRTYEQYF. The CDR3 DNA is TGCGCCAGCAGCTTGGATGGCAGCCGAACTTACGAGCAGTACTTC.

The V call is TRBV2, the J call TRBJ1-2; D possibly corresponds to TRBD1 (5 bases). Germline CDR1 reads SNHLY; CDR2 reads FYNNEI. This CDR3 contains 12 residues. Trimming left V 6 bases short and J 4 bases short, with 9 bases between. The CDR3 loop reads CASRGPSYGYTF. The CDR3 DNA follows: TGTGCCAGCAGGGGACCTAGCTATGGCTACACCTTC.

The chain links TRBV29-1 to TRBJ2-7; D tentatively reads TRBD1 or TRBD2 (5 bases each). Germline CDR1 reads SQVTM; CDR2 reads ANQGSEA. V lost 4 bases and J 5 bases, leaving 15 bases between the germline ends. The CDR3 has 13 residues. The chain's CDR3 is CSVAWGIRNEQYF. CDR3 DNA sequence: TGCAGCGTTGCTTGGGGGATTAGGAACGAGCAGTACTTC.

In DNA form, the CDR3 reads TGCACCAGCAGCCACCGCCGACAGGGGGGGAACACCGGGGAGCTGTTTTTT. Protein product: CTSSHRRQGGNTGELFF. V and J are TRBV1 and TRBJ2-2; TRBD1 is taken as the D call from the table, unchecked against the DNA. TRBV1 is labeled a pseudogene. This CDR3 has 17 residues.

The gene calls are TRBV6-5 and TRBJ1-6; 8 bases line up with TRBD1. The ends lost 6 bases at V and 7 bases at J; junction bases unmatched: 8. Germline V gives CDR1 MNHEY, CDR2 SVGAGI. The CDR3 length is 15 residues. The CDR3 region has the DNA TGTGCCAGCAGCTCTGACAGGGGTCGGAATTCACCCCTCCACTTT. It yields the protein CASSSDRGRNSPLHF.

J is TRBJ2-1 and V is TRBV19, with 15 nucleotides matching TRBD2. V trimming: 5 bases; J trimming: 5 bases; junction bases outside the gene matches: 4. The CDR3 covers 16 residues. Germline assignment: CDR1 LNHDA and CDR2 SQIVND (reference sequence). The CDR3, as DNA: TGTGCCAGTAGTCCCGGACTAGCGGGAGGGCACAATGAGCAGTTCTTC. It translates to CASSPGLAGGHNEQFF.

The chain recombines TRBV27 with TRBJ1-2; 11 bases fit TRBD1. The CDR3 runs 16 residues. V gave up 3 bases and J gave up 2 bases; unmatched junction bases: 5. From germline, CDR1 is MNHEY and CDR2 SMNVEV (reference sequence). The CDR3 loop reads CASSFWTGGPNYGYTF. CDR3 sequence (DNA): TGTGCCAGCAGTTTTTGGACAGGGGGCCCGAACTATGGCTACACCTTC.

J is TRBJ2-2 and V is TRBV5-1; 7 positions match TRBD1. The CDR3 runs to 15 residues. Per germline, CDR1 SGHRS and CDR2 YFSETQ. Trimming removed 4 bases from V and 6 bases from J; junction bases left unmatched: 9. This CDR3 is CASSLRQGPSGELFF. The CDR3 DNA sequence: TGCGCCAGCAGCCTTCGACAGGGCCCGTCCGGGGAGCTGTTTTTT. Full variable domain (missing parts from reference TRBV5-1 and TRBJ2-2): KAGVTQTPRYLIKTRGQQVTLSCSPISGHRSVSWYQQTPGQGLQFLFEYFSETQRNKGNFPGRFSGRQFSNSRSEMNVSTLELGDSALYLCASSLRQGPSGELFFGEGSRLTVL.

The chain couples TRBV6-2 or TRBV6-3 to TRBJ2-3; 9 nucleotides match TRBD2. J lost 8 bases, V lost 5 bases, and 17 bases had no gene match. The CDR3 is made up of 17 amino acids. Germline CDR1 MNHEY, CDR2 SVGEGT. CDR3 sequence: CASSPPRGSGRPGTQYF. In DNA, the CDR3 is TGTGCCAGCAGTCCCCCGAGGGGAAGCGGGAGGCCAGGTACGCAGTATTTT.

This clone was picked up one time. Other nucleotide sequences in the sample specify the same CDR3. This rearrangement joins TRBV5-1 to TRBJ1-1; no clear D. This CDR3 contains 14 residues. Trimming shortened V by 0 bases and J by 1 base, and 7 bases separated the two germline ends. Germline V gene lookup returns CDR1 SGHRS and CDR2 YFSETQ. CDR3 loop: CASSLEGTNTEAFF. In nucleotides, the CDR3 is TGCGCCAGCAGCTTGGAAGGTACGAACACTGAAGCTTTCTTT.

Only a few counts were recorded for this clone. The V gene is TRBV11-2, the J gene TRBJ1-4; D is perhaps TRBD1 (6 bases). The CDR3 is 14 residues long. Germline-derived CDR1 and CDR2 are SGHAT and FQNNGV. V was shortened by 5 bases and J by 7 bases, with 14 bases between the two germline ends. CDR3 DNA sequence: TGTGCCAGCAGCCCTACGGGGGGCATTGAAAAACTGTTTTTT. Amino acid sequence: CASSPTGGIEKLFF.

The chain joins TRBV18 to TRBJ1-5, with D uncertain. This CDR3 region has 14 residues. The germline V and J ends were trimmed by 3 bases and 5 bases, with 11 bases remaining between them. Looked up from germline, CDR1 is KGHSH and CDR2 is LQKENI. CDR3 nucleotide sequence: TGTGCCAGCTCACCTTCGACTGGCGATCAGCCCCAGCATTTT. It yields the protein CASSPSTGDQPQHF.

In DNA form, the CDR3 reads TGCGCCAGCAGCCAAGGACAGGGTGATGGCTACACCTTC. It is translated as CASSQGQGDGYTF. The chain carries TRBV4-1 and TRBJ1-2; 7 positions match TRBD1. The CDR3 length is 13 residues. Trimming cost V 1 base and J 6 bases; bases outside gene matches: 2. Germline loops: CDR1 MGHRA, CDR2 YSYEKL.

The V and J genes are TRBV28 and TRBJ1-4; weak D call: TRBD1 (6 bases). Trimming shortened V by 6 bases and J by 6 bases, and 20 bases separated the two germline ends. CDR1 is MDHEN, CDR2 SYDVKM, per germline. This CDR3 is built from 16 residues. This CDR3 is CASSREGGSEYEKLFF. The CDR3 DNA follows: TGTGCCAGCAGCCGAGAAGGGGGGAGTGAGTATGAAAAACTGTTTTTT.

This rearrangement joins TRBV3-1 (or the pseudogene TRBV3-2) to TRBJ2-2, with 11 bases identical to TRBD2. This CDR3 comprises 15 residues. The J segment lost 5 bases and the V segment lost 3 bases, leaving 2 bases of the junction unmatched. Germline V lookup: CDR1 LGHDT, CDR2 YNNKEL (reference sequence). The CDR3 nucleotides read TGTGCCAGCAGCCACCTAGCGGGAGGAACCGGGGAGCTGTTTTTT. Encoded protein: CASSHLAGGTGELFF.

J is TRBJ1-3 and V is TRBV5-6; tentative D call: TRBD1 (6 bases). CDR1 is SGHDT and CDR2 is YYEEEE in the germline V gene. Trimming stripped 0 bases from V and 4 bases from J, with 11 bases between. The CDR3 consists of 15 residues. This CDR3 is CASSLGVGQGNTIYF. CDR3 nucleotide sequence: TGTGCCAGCAGCTTGGGGGTCGGACAGGGAAACACCATATATTTT.

The chain has TRBV4-1 and TRBJ2-7, with 10 bases fitting TRBD2. V was pared by 3 bases and J by 4 bases, with 9 bases of the junction left unmatched. This CDR3 has 16 amino acids. Looked up from germline, CDR1 is MGHRA and CDR2 is YSYEKL. The CDR3 bases are TGCGCCAGCAGCCAGGAACCGGGACTAGCGTCTTACGAGCAGTACTTC. It specifies CASSQEPGLASYEQYF.

The rearrangement links TRBV29-1 to TRBJ2-4; D perhaps matches TRBD2 (5 bases). The ends were cut back, 0 bases at V and 12 bases at J, with 9 bases in the middle. The CDR3 has 11 amino acids. CDR1 and CDR2 (germline): SQVTM, ANQGSEA. CDR3 sequence: CSVEDWESQYF. The CDR3 DNA follows: TGCAGCGTTGAAGATTGGGAGTCTCAGTACTTC.

V is TRBV25-1 and J is TRBJ2-3; D is unclear. Germline lookup yields CDR1 MGHDK and CDR2 SYGVNS. The CDR3 has 13 residues. V gave up 2 bases and J gave up 2 bases, with 5 bases separating them. CDR3 amino acids: CASSEPNTDTQYF. In DNA, the CDR3 is TGTGCCAGCAGTGAACCTAACACAGATACGCAGTATTTT.

The V call is TRBV6-1, the J call TRBJ1-1; D remains unclear. This CDR3 spans 15 amino acids. Germline CDR1 MNHNS, CDR2 SASEGT. Trimming left V 2 bases short and J 5 bases short, with 15 bases between. The CDR3 region is CASSETPGRDTEAFF. CDR3 nucleotide sequence: TGTGCCAGCAGTGAAACACCCGGGAGGGATACTGAAGCTTTCTTT.

The rearrangement links TRBV5-6 to TRBJ2-2, with D hard to call. Germline V gene sequence: CDR1 SGHDT, CDR2 YYEEEE. The CDR3 length is 13 residues. V lost 0 bases and J 1 base, leaving 1 base between the germline ends. The CDR3 here is CASSLVNTGELFF. The CDR3 region has the DNA TGTGCCAGCAGCTTGGTGAACACCGGGGAGCTGTTTTTT.

V usage is TRBV5-1 and J usage is TRBJ1-1, with TRBD1 as a possible D gene (6 bases). This CDR3 is built from 14 residues. Trimming pared 1 base from V and 5 bases from J, leaving 12 bases between. Germline CDR1 SGHRS, CDR2 YFSETQ. The CDR3 DNA follows: TGCGCCAGCAGCTTGCACGGGGGCGGAACTGAAGCTTTCTTT. Translation: CASSLHGGGTEAFF.

The rearrangement joins TRBV2 to TRBJ1-6; no clear D gene. The CDR3 runs to 15 residues. CDR1 and CDR2 (germline): SNHLY, FYNNEI. V dropped 7 bases and J dropped 5 bases, with 15 bases sitting between them. The CDR3 DNA sequence: TGTGCCAGCAACCGGGCAGATTACCATAATTCACCCCTCCACTTT. Translation gives CASNRADYHNSPLHF.

V gene TRBV7-6 combines with J gene TRBJ2-7; D not resolved. V dropped 5 bases and J dropped 0 bases, with 8 bases sitting between them. Germline V gene lookup returns CDR1 SGHVS and CDR2 FNYEAQ. The CDR3 spans 13 residues. The CDR3 DNA sequence: TGTGCCAGCAGCCTCGGTTTCTCCTACGAGCAGTACTTC. This gives the protein CASSLGFSYEQYF.

The chain is built from TRBV19 and TRBJ1-6; D gene uncertain. This CDR3 comprises 16 residues. V was pared by 5 bases and J by 7 bases, with 18 bases between. CDR1 is LNHDA and CDR2 is SQIVND in the germline V gene (reference sequence). Here the CDR3 reads CASSPEAYQRNSPLHF. CDR3 DNA sequence: TGTGCCAGTAGTCCCGAAGCCTACCAAAGAAATTCACCCCTCCACTTT.

The chain combines TRBV5-6 with TRBJ2-7, with TRBD1 identical over 8 bases. This CDR3 is 13 amino acids long. Germline lookup yields CDR1 SGHDT and CDR2 YYEEEE. J lost 2 bases, V lost 4 bases, and 2 bases had no gene match. In nucleotides, the CDR3 is TGTGCCAGCAGCGGACAGGGAACCTACGAGCAGTACTTC. Its translation is CASSGQGTYEQYF.

The chain has TRBV6-5 and TRBJ2-5; 9 nucleotides line up with TRBD2. With V trimmed by 7 bases and J by 3 bases, 9 bases remained unmatched. The CDR3 runs 15 residues. Germline CDR1 is MNHEY and CDR2 is SVGAGI. The CDR3 reads CASMTSGRAEETQYF. The DNA for the CDR3 is TGTGCCAGCATGACTAGCGGAAGAGCAGAAGAGACCCAGTACTTC.